The 4 T cell receptor beta chains listed next were all sequenced from one sample in a study of blood T cell repertoires in COVID-19. The data were produced by immunoSEQ multiplex PCR, yet TCRdb's version contains in-frame clones alone and is incomplete. The table shows about 49,000 clones, with around 86% occurring only once. The specimen was peripheral blood. The receptors come from a woman of 80 years or more with COVID-19, enrolled during active disease.

This chain links TRBV6-6 with TRBJ1-2, with TRBD1 matching over 7 bases. CDR1 is MNHNY, CDR2 SVGAGI, per germline (reference sequence). The CDR3 extends over 16 amino acids. V lost 5 bases and J lost 1; bases outside the gene matches: 10. The CDR3 coding sequence is TGTGCCAGCAGTCGATTTGGGACAGCCCTTAACTATGGCTACACCTTC. Protein sequence: CASSRFGTALNYGYTF.

The chain uses TRBV7-9 and TRBJ2-1; possibly TRBD2 for D (6 bases). V lost 1 base, J lost 8 bases, and 15 bases lay in between. Germline CDR1 SEHNR, CDR2 FQNEAQ (reference sequence). The CDR3 extends over 15 amino acids. The CDR3 DNA reads as TGTGCCAGCAGCTTAGATTTCGGGGGTGGCGATGAGCAGTTCTTC. Amino acid sequence: CASSLDFGGGDEQFF.

The rearrangement joins TRBV30 to TRBJ1-6; 8 nucleotides line up with TRBD1. The CDR3 loop spans 14 amino acids. Per the germline V gene, CDR1 is GTSNPN and CDR2 is SVGIG (reference sequence). V lost 0 bases and J lost 10; bases outside the gene matches: 5. CDR3 sequence: CAWSVQGDRSPLHF. The CDR3 nucleotides are TGTGCCTGGAGTGTACAGGGGGACAGGTCACCCCTCCACTTT.

This sequence joins TRBV3-1 (or the pseudogene TRBV3-2) and TRBJ2-3; 7 positions agree with TRBD1. The CDR3 runs 13 residues. The V and J ends lost 7 bases and 7 bases, in that order; junction bases with no gene match: 8. Germline lookup yields CDR1 LGHDT and CDR2 YNNKEL (reference sequence). CDR3 sequence reads: CASTLRGMNTQYF. Here the CDR3 DNA reads TGTGCCAGCACCCTCAGGGGGATGAATACGCAGTATTTT.